This TCR beta chain was captured by sequencing in a study of CD8 T cells in ankylosing spondylitis. Trimming stripped 4 bases from V and 8 bases from J, with 21 bases between. The CDR3 spans 16 residues. Germline loops: CDR1 SGHTA, CDR2 FQGNSA. General observations from the study: Apparently characteristic of ankylosing spondylitis blood was a TCR beta motif (eight highly homologous variants). Matched synovial fluid from ankylosing spondylitis patients was reported to be enriched for disease-linked clones. CD8+ disease-linked clones were present at relatively low frequencies in blood.

Construction of TCR beta libraries was performed using quantitative 5'-RACE with molecular barcodes. TCRdb passed the 5' RACE reads through MiXCR, listing each CDR3 protein once. The sample contains 30,000 to 45,000 distinct CDR3 sequences, 9% to 12% of which appear only once. This clonotype has ten or more counts. Its matching antigen is unknown. The sequence was collected from a male donor with ankylosing spondylitis or in good health (not recorded which). Sequenced sample: blood, either unsorted or a sorted T cell fraction (not recorded which). The V and J genes are TRBV7-2 and TRBJ2-1; D may match TRBD1 or TRBD2 (5 bases each). CDR3 nucleotides: TGTGCCAGCAGCTCCCCCCGTCGGGGCATAGGGGATGAGCAGTTCTTC. Translated, it gives CASSSPRRGIGDEQFF.